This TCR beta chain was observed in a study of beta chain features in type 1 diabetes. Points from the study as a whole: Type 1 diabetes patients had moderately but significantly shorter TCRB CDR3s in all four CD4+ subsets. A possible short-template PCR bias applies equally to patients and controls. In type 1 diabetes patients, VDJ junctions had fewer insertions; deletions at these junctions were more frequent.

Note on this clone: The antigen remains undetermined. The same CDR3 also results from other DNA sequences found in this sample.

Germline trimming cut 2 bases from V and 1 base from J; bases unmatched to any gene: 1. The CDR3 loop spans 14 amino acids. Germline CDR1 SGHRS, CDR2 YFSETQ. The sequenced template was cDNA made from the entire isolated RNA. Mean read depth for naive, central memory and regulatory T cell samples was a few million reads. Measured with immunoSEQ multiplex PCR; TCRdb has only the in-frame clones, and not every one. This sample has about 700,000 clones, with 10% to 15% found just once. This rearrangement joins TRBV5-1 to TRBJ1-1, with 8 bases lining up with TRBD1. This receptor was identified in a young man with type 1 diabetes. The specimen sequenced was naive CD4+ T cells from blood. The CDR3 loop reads CASSFDRGNTEAFF. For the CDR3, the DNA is TGCGCCAGCAGCTTCGACAGGGGGAACACTGAAGCTTTCTTT.